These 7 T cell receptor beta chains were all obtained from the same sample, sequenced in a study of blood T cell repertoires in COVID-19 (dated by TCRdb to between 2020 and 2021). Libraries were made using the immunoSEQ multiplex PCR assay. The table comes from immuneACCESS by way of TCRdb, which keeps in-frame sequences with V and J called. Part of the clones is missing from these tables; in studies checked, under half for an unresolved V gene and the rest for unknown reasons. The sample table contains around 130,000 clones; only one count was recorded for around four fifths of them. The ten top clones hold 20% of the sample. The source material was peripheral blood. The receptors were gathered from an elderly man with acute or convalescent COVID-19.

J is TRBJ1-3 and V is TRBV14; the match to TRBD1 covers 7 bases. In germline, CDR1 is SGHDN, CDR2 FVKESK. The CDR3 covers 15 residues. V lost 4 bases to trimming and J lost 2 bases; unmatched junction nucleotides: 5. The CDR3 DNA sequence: TGTGCCAGCAGCCTACAGGACAGGACTGGAAACACCATATATTTT. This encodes CASSLQDRTGNTIYF.

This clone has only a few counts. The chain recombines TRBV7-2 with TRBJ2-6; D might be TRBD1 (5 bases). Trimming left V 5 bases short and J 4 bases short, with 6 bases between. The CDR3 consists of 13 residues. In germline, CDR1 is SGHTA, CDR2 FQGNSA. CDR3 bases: TGTGCCAGCAGCAGGGGAGGGGCCAACGTCCTGACTTTC. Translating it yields CASSRGGANVLTF.

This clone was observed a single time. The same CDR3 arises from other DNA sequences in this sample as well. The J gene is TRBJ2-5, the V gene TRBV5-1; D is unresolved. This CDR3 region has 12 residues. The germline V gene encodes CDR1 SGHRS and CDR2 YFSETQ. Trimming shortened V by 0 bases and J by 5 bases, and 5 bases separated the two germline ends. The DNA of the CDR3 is TGCGCCAGCAGCTTGGGTCGGGAGACCCAGTACTTC. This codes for CASSLGRETQYF.

The DNA of the CDR3 is TGTGCCAGCAGCCAAGATCTCTACCAGAACACTGAAGCTTTCTTT. Its translation: CASSQDLYQNTEAFF. This rearrangement joins TRBV14 to TRBJ1-1, with D unclear. This CDR3 contains 15 residues. Per germline, CDR1 SGHDN and CDR2 FVKESK. V lost 0 bases and J lost 1, with 9 bases in between. Using reference TRBV14 and TRBJ1-1 for the parts outside the CDR3, the full variable domain is EAGVTQFPSHSVIEKGQTVTLRCDPISGHDNLYWYRRVMGKEIKFLLHFVKESKQDESGMPNNRFLAERTGGTYSTLKVQPAELEDSGVYFCASSQDLYQNTEAFFGQGTRLTVV.

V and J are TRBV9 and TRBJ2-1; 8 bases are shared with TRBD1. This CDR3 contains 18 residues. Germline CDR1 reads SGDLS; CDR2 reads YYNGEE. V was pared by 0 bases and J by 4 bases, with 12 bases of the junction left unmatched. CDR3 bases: TGTGCCAGCAGCGTAGCCGTCTCAGACAGGGGACCTTACAATGAGCAGTTCTTC. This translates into CASSVAVSDRGPYNEQFF.

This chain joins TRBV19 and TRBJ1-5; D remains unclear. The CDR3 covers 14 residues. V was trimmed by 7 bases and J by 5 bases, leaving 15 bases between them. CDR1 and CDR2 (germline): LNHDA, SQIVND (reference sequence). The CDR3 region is CASKIHGSDQPQHF. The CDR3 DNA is TGTGCCAGTAAAATTCATGGCTCCGATCAGCCCCAGCATTTT.

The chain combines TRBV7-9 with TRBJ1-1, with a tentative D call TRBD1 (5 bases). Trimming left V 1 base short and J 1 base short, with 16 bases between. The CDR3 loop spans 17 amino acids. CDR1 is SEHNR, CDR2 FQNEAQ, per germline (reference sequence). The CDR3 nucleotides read TGTGCCAGCAGCTTAGGATCATTCAGGGCGGAGAACACTGAAGCTTTCTTT. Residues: CASSLGSFRAENTEAFF.